Only one count was recorded for the clone carrying this TCR beta chain. Its specificity is unknown. CDR1 is GTSNPN and CDR2 is SVGIG in the germline V gene (reference sequence). Trimming removed 5 bases from V and 4 bases from J; junction bases left unmatched: 11. The CDR3 is 15 residues long. The PCR made use of 60 Vbeta and 13 Jbeta primers. Measured with immunoSEQ multiplex PCR; TCRdb has only the in-frame clones, and not every one. The sample shows about 93,000 clones, over 75% of them seen only once. The data derive from a study of cytomegalovirus exposure and HLA in healthy donors. Study results and limitations: A later analysis found that most CMV-associated TCR beta chains appeared HLA-restricted.

The origin of this receptor is a man over 45 in good health and CMV-seronegative. The sequenced material came from PBMCs. V is TRBV30 and J is TRBJ2-7; 10 nucleotides match TRBD2. CDR3 bases: TGTGCCTGGGCCCCCGGGCTAGCGGGAGTATACGAGCAGTACTTC. It codes for CAWAPGLAGVYEQYF. Using reference TRBV30 and TRBJ2-7 for the parts outside the CDR3, the full variable domain is SQTIHQWPATLVQPVGSPLSLECTVEGTSNPNLYWYRQAAGRGLQLLFYSVGIGQISSEVPQNLSASRPQDRQFILSSKKLLLSDSGFYLCAWAPGLAGVYEQYFGPGTRLTVT.